This is a list of T cell receptor beta chains from one sample in a study of shared T cell receptors in the human thymus. Here immunoSEQ multiplex PCR was the method, and the copy in TCRdb shows in-frame clones only, minus some. The repertoire holds 550,000 to 800,000 clones, with approximately 83% as singletons. These data were also filed under a second study, of human thymus T cells.

The sequenced sample was thymocytes. Receptors were obtained from a girl under three years old with a congenital heart defect. Each CDR3 is given with its conserved first and last residue. The order of the fields is CDR3 DNA, CDR3 protein, J gene, D gene, V gene, clone size. A D gene is named only where the DNA matches it firmly. Size is omitted from some rows. Given values are once, few, many or a class for expanded clones.

DNA: TGCAGCGTACGGTATTCCGGACAGGGGAGGTACGAGCAGTACTTC
CDR3: CSVRYSGQGRYEQYF
J: TRBJ2-7
D: TRBD1
V: TRBV29-1
size: .

DNA: TGCGCCAGTGGGGCTTTAGACGGCCCTAACTATGGCTACACCTTC
CDR3: CASGALDGPNYGYTF
J: TRBJ1-2
D: .
V: TRBV4-1
size: .

DNA: TGTGCCAGCAGTTACTCGGCCCCAGGGGGTGGCTACACCTTC
CDR3: CASSYSAPGGGYTF
J: TRBJ1-2
D: TRBD1
V: TRBV6-5
size: .

DNA: TGTGCCAGCAGCGCTCGGGGTTATCCCAATGAGCAGTTCTTC
CDR3: CASSARGYPNEQFF
J: TRBJ2-1
D: .
V: TRBV9
size: .

DNA: TGTGCCAGCAGCTTAGGCCACAGTCCTTACGAGCAGTACTTC
CDR3: CASSLGHSPYEQYF
J: TRBJ2-7
D: .
V: TRBV5-6
size: once

DNA: TGTGCCAGCAGTCAAGACAGGGAACCTCGTCGGCGTTATGGCTACACCTTC
CDR3: CASSQDREPRRRYGYTF
J: TRBJ1-2
D: TRBD1
V: TRBV6-1
size: .

DNA: TGTGCCAGCAGCTTAGGGCACAGGGGACTTGCTGGAAACACCATATATTTT
CDR3: CASSLGHRGLAGNTIYF
J: TRBJ1-3
D: TRBD1
V: TRBV7-3
size: .

DNA: TGTGCCAGCAGCTTAGTTTCGTCTGGGACAGGGCTCTCCTACGAGCAGTACTTC
CDR3: CASSLVSSGTGLSYEQYF
J: TRBJ2-7
D: TRBD1
V: TRBV7-9
size: .

DNA: TGTGCCAGGCCACAGGGGGAAGAGAACACTGAAGCTTTCTTT
CDR3: CARPQGEENTEAFF
J: TRBJ1-1
D: TRBD1
V: TRBV2
size: .

DNA: TGTGCCAGCAGCTTGGTCCCACGGACAGTCCTACCCTACGAGCAGTACTTC
CDR3: CASSLVPRTVLPYEQYF
J: TRBJ2-7
D: .
V: TRBV5-5
size: .

DNA: TGTGCCAGCAGTGAGGGCAGGGGGGACTATGGCTACACCTTC
CDR3: CASSEGRGDYGYTF
J: TRBJ1-2
D: TRBD1
V: TRBV2
size: .

DNA: TGTGCCATCAGTGACCCTGGGCTGGCCTACAATGAGCAGTTCTTC
CDR3: CAISDPGLAYNEQFF
J: TRBJ2-1
D: .
V: TRBV10-3
size: .

DNA: TGTGCCAGCGCAGAACAGGGGGAGACCCAGTACTTC
CDR3: CASAEQGETQYF
J: TRBJ2-5
D: TRBD1
V: TRBV6-5
size: .

DNA: TGTGCCAGCAGCGAGGAGGGGATGGACTACCCTCTCCACCCCTACGAGCAGTACTTC
CDR3: CASSEEGMDYPLHPYEQYF
J: TRBJ2-7
D: .
V: TRBV9
size: .

DNA: TGTGCCAGCAGTGTTAGTGACAGGGGCAATCAGCCCCAGCATTTT
CDR3: CASSVSDRGNQPQHF
J: TRBJ1-5
D: TRBD1
V: TRBV2
size: few

DNA: TGTGCCAGCAGCCCGCCCTCCGGAGGGGAAAAACTGTTTTTT
CDR3: CASSPPSGGEKLFF
J: TRBJ1-4
D: .
V: TRBV7-9
size: .

DNA: TGTGCCAGCAGCTTCCAGCGAACGGGGAATGAGCAGTTCTTC
CDR3: CASSFQRTGNEQFF
J: TRBJ2-1
D: .
V: TRBV5-5
size: .

DNA: TGTGCTAGTGGTTTGGGGGGGGAGGGAGCCCATTGGGCTTTCTTT
CDR3: CASGLGGEGAHWAFF
J: TRBJ1-1
D: .
V: TRBV12-5
size: .

DNA: TGTGCCAGTTTTAACAGGGGGCTGGCCACTGAAGCTTTCTTT
CDR3: CASFNRGLATEAFF
J: TRBJ1-1
D: TRBD1
V: TRBV19
size: .

DNA: TGTGCCATCAGTGAGTCCCCTCCGGCTAGCACCTCGAACACCGGGGAGCTGTTTTTT
CDR3: CAISESPPASTSNTGELFF
J: TRBJ2-2
D: .
V: TRBV10-3
size: .

DNA: TGTGCCAGCAGCTTGGAGGCCCCGGGTAGCACAGATACGCAGTATTTT
CDR3: CASSLEAPGSTDTQYF
J: TRBJ2-3
D: .
V: TRBV5-4
size: .

DNA: TGTGCCAGCAGCCAAGATTGGGATGGTAGCGCCTACGAGCAGTACTTC
CDR3: CASSQDWDGSAYEQYF
J: TRBJ2-7
D: .
V: TRBV4-2
size: .

DNA: TGTGCCAGCAGCTTATCAGGTGCCGGGGGAGGGGAAGGCGGCACCTTC
CDR3: CASSLSGAGGGEGGTF
J: TRBJ1-2
D: .
V: TRBV7-3
size: .

DNA: TGTGCCAGCAGTATCTTCGGGACAGGACTCGGGTCTAATGAAAAACTGTTTTTT
CDR3: CASSIFGTGLGSNEKLFF
J: TRBJ1-4
D: TRBD1
V: TRBV2
size: .

DNA: TGCACCAGCAGCCGCGGGGGGCCCAGGGAGACCCAGTACTTC
CDR3: CTSSRGGPRETQYF
J: TRBJ2-5
D: .
V: TRBV1
size: .

DNA: TGTGCCAGCAGCCAACCCCCGGACGGGGGAGACTTTAACACTGAAGCTTTCTTT
CDR3: CASSQPPDGGDFNTEAFF
J: TRBJ1-1
D: .
V: TRBV4-2
size: .

DNA: TGTGCCAGCAGTTCTTTCCGGACTAGCATCACAGATACGCAGTATTTT
CDR3: CASSSFRTSITDTQYF
J: TRBJ2-3
D: TRBD2
V: TRBV6-5
size: once

DNA: TGCGCCAGCAGACCAACCGGGACAGAAATTATCCATGGCTACACCTTC
CDR3: CASRPTGTEIIHGYTF
J: TRBJ1-2
D: TRBD1
V: TRBV10-2
size: .

DNA: TGCGCCAGCAGCTTGGCTAATCCGGGACAGGGTAGGAGAGACTATGGCTACACCTTC
CDR3: CASSLANPGQGRRDYGYTF
J: TRBJ1-2
D: TRBD1
V: TRBV5-1
size: .